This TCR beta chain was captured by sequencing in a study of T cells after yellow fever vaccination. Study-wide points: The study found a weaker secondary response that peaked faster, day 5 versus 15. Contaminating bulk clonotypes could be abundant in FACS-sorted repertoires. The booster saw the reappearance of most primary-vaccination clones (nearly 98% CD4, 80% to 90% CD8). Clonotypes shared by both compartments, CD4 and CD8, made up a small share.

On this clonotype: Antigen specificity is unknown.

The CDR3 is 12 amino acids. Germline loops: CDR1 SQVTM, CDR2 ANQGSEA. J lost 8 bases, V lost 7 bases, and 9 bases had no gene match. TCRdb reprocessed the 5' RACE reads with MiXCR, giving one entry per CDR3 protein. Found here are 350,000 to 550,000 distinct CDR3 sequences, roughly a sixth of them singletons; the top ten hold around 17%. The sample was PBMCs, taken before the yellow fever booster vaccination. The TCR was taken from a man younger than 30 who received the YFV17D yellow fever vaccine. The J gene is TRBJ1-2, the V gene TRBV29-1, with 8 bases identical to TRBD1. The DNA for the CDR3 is TGCAGCGCCATGACAGGGGTTGGCGGCTACACCTTC. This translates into CSAMTGVGGYTF.